This passage covers 26 T cell receptor beta chains from one sample sequenced in a study of cytomegalovirus exposure and HLA in healthy donors. With 60 Vbeta and 13 Jbeta primers, the PCR was carried out. The repertoire was sequenced with immunoSEQ multiplex PCR; TCRdb's copy has only in-frame clones and lacks some. This table has some 190,000 clones, about 90% appearing once. Sequences were obtained from PBMCs. Every receptor here comes from a boy younger than 10 in good health and CMV-seronegative.

Concerning this clone: Other DNA sequences in the sample encode the same CDR3. The V gene is TRBV10-3, the J gene TRBJ2-5, with 9 bases matching TRBD2. Losses at the gene ends were 2 bases for V and 5 bases for J; bases not matched to a gene: 9. Germline lookup yields CDR1 ENHRY and CDR2 SYGVKD. The CDR3 is 16 amino acids. Here the CDR3 DNA reads TGTGCCATCAGTGAGCCCCATAGCGGGAGCGGGGAGACCCAGTACTTC. Amino acid sequence: CAISEPHSGSGETQYF.

The V call is TRBV30, the J call TRBJ2-5; no definite D call. The CDR3 consists of 12 residues. V was pared by 1 base and J by 7 bases, with 10 bases between. From germline, CDR1 is GTSNPN and CDR2 SVGIG (reference sequence). The CDR3 DNA reads as TGTGCCTGGAGTGGTAGCACTGGGACCCAGTACTTC. Protein sequence: CAWSGSTGTQYF.

The gene calls are TRBV27 and TRBJ1-1, with 7 nucleotides matching TRBD1. Germline V gene data show CDR1 as MNHEY and CDR2 as SMNVEV (reference sequence). The CDR3 is made up of 15 amino acids. V shed 0 bases and J 3 bases; nucleotides not matched to a gene: 4. The CDR3 reads CASSLSDRLHTEAFF. The CDR3 nucleotides are TGTGCCAGCAGTTTATCGGACAGGTTACACACTGAAGCTTTCTTT.

CDR3 nucleotide sequence: TGTGCCAGCAGCCGTAGACTAGCGGGGGCCCAAGAGACCCAGTACTTC. It is translated as CASSRRLAGAQETQYF. The rearrangement joins TRBV7-2 to TRBJ2-5, with 12 bases identical to TRBD2. J gave up 1 base and V 5 bases, and 5 bases lay outside the gene matches. Germline CDR1 SGHTA, CDR2 FQGNSA. This CDR3 is built from 16 residues.

The chain is built from TRBV19 and TRBJ2-1; 10 positions match TRBD2. The CDR3 consists of 16 residues. V lost 3 bases and J lost 9; bases outside the gene matches: 11. Germline assignment: CDR1 LNHDA and CDR2 SQIVND (reference sequence). The CDR3 coding sequence is TGTGCCAGTAGTATGGTTGAGCGGGAGGGCCGAAGTGAGCAGTTCTTC. This codes for CASSMVEREGRSEQFF.

The gene calls are TRBV28 and TRBJ1-2, with 10 bases that match TRBD1. Trimming took 5 bases from V and 7 from J; bases not matched to a gene: 13. Germline V gives CDR1 MDHEN, CDR2 SYDVKM. CDR3 length: 16 residues. The CDR3 region has the DNA TGTGCCAGCAGTCCCACTTCCGGGACAGGGGTAGGTGGCTACACCTTC. Amino acid sequence: CASSPTSGTGVGGYTF.

V is TRBV19 and J is TRBJ1-2; D gene ambiguous. CDR1 is LNHDA, CDR2 SQIVND, per germline (reference sequence). The CDR3 is 14 residues long. The V end lost 7 bases, the J end lost 8 bases, and 20 bases lay between the germline ends. CDR3 nucleotide sequence: TGTGCCAGTACCCCCCGCTGGCCTAAGGAGGGCTACACCTTC. This gives the protein CASTPRWPKEGYTF.

This clone was recorded a few times. The chain couples TRBV4-1 to TRBJ2-1, with 9 bases fitting TRBD2. The CDR3 consists of 17 residues. J lost 1 base, V lost 2 bases, and 6 bases had no gene match. Germline V CDR1 and CDR2: MGHRA, YSYEKL. The CDR3 is CASSQPLAGRSYNEQFF. In nucleotides, the CDR3 is TGCGCCAGCAGCCAACCACTAGCGGGCCGTTCCTACAATGAGCAGTTCTTC.

This clone occurred a few times. The chain recombines TRBV6-1 with TRBJ2-3; D is possibly TRBD1 (5 bases). CDR3 size: 12 residues. Germline V gene sequence: CDR1 MNHNS, CDR2 SASEGT. The V end was cut by 1 base, the J end by 6 bases, with 5 bases between. CDR3 amino acids: CASSEEGDTQYF. The CDR3 DNA is TGTGCCAGCAGTGAAGAGGGGGATACGCAGTATTTT.

This clone appeared once. The rearrangement links TRBV5-1 to TRBJ2-1; 8 nucleotides align to TRBD2. Germline V gene sequence: CDR1 SGHRS, CDR2 YFSETQ. J gave up 4 bases and V 0 bases, and 3 bases lay outside the gene matches. This CDR3 has 15 residues. The CDR3 here is CASSLEGGRYNEQFF. CDR3 nucleotides: TGCGCCAGCAGCTTGGAAGGCGGGAGGTACAATGAGCAGTTCTTC.

The chain couples TRBV5-5 to TRBJ2-7; D possibly corresponds to TRBD2 (6 bases). The CDR3 has 15 residues. Trimming took off 0 bases at V and 0 bases at J, with 10 bases between the two ends. Germline V CDR1 and CDR2: SGHKS, YYEKEE (reference sequence). The CDR3, as DNA: TGTGCCAGCAGCTTGGTAGCGGACACCTCCTACGAGCAGTACTTC. Its translation is CASSLVADTSYEQYF.

The rearrangement uses TRBV5-5 and TRBJ1-2, with 7 bases fitting TRBD1. This CDR3 has 14 residues. V was pared by 7 bases and J by 5 bases, with 11 bases of the junction left unmatched. The V gene's germline CDR1 is SGHKS and CDR2 YYEKEE (reference sequence). Here the CDR3 DNA reads TGTGCCAGCTGGGCCCTGGGGACAGCGTATGGCTACACCTTC. As protein: CASWALGTAYGYTF.

This clone was seen a handful of times. The chain has TRBV28 and TRBJ2-2; possibly TRBD1 for D (5 bases). The CDR3 sequence is 16 residues long. The V and J ends lost 6 bases and 0 bases respectively, with 14 bases between them. The germline CDR1 and CDR2 sequences are MDHEN and SYDVKM. The CDR3 coding sequence is TGTGCCAGCAGCTACCAGGGCGTAACGAACACCGGGGAGCTGTTTTTT. It encodes CASSYQGVTNTGELFF.

The chain is built from TRBV6-5 and TRBJ2-2; D is ambiguous. This CDR3 is 14 amino acids long. Deletions cut 7 bases from V and 0 bases from J, with 9 bases between. Germline V CDR1 and CDR2: MNHEY, SVGAGI. The DNA for the CDR3 is TGTGCCAGCACGAGACTTTCGAACACCGGGGAGCTGTTTTTT. Protein sequence: CASTRLSNTGELFF.

The chain has TRBV19 and TRBJ1-2; TRBD1 matches 7 bases. Unmatched junction bases numbered 7, after V lost 6 bases and J lost 0 bases. The CDR3 spans 15 residues. Germline assignment: CDR1 LNHDA and CDR2 SQIVND (reference sequence). CDR3 in amino acids: CASSATGTANYGYTF. The CDR3 DNA follows: TGTGCCAGTAGCGCCACCGGGACAGCTAACTATGGCTACACCTTC.

The rearrangement uses TRBV5-6 and TRBJ2-2; D gene ambiguous. There are 15 residues in the CDR3. Germline CDR1 reads SGHDT; CDR2 reads YYEEEE. V was cut by 1 base and J by 3 bases, with 10 bases left in between. The CDR3 nucleotides read TGTGCCAGCAGCTTGTTTCAGGTTTACACCGGGGAGCTGTTTTTT. Its translation: CASSLFQVYTGELFF.

This clone appeared once. The chain uses TRBV5-4 and TRBJ1-2, with TRBD1 matching over 7 bases. The CDR3 consists of 14 residues. The V and J ends lost 4 bases and 4 bases, in that order; junction bases with no gene match: 7. Looked up from germline, CDR1 is SGHNT and CDR2 is YYREEE (reference sequence). Here the CDR3 reads CASSSVRQGYGYTF. The CDR3 bases are TGTGCCAGCAGCAGCGTCCGACAGGGCTATGGCTACACCTTC.

The rearrangement joins TRBV29-1 to TRBJ1-5, with 7 bases identical to TRBD1. Germline V gene data show CDR1 as SQVTM and CDR2 as ANQGSEA. This CDR3 region has 12 residues. The V segment lost 4 bases and the J segment 5 bases; nucleotides outside the gene matches: 2. CDR3 sequence: CSVGDRDQPQHF. CDR3 nucleotide sequence: TGCAGCGTTGGAGACAGGGATCAGCCCCAGCATTTT. Based on the CDR3 plus reference TRBV29-1 and TRBJ1-5, the full variable domain is SAVISQKPSRDICQRGTSLTIQCQVDSQVTMMFWYRQQPGQSLTLIATANQGSEATYESGFVIDKFPISRPNLTFSTLTVSNMSPEDSSIYLCSVGDRDQPQHFGDGTRLSIL.

This clone was seen a handful of times. This chain joins TRBV7-9 and TRBJ2-1; 7 bases map to TRBD1. From germline, CDR1 is SEHNR and CDR2 FQNEAQ (reference sequence). Trimming at V came to 5 bases and at J to 4 bases, leaving 5 bases not matched to a gene. This CDR3 spans 14 amino acids. This chain's CDR3 is CASSTGTVYNEQFF. The CDR3 nucleotides are TGTGCCAGCAGCACAGGGACAGTATACAATGAGCAGTTCTTC.

This clone showed up just once. Germline and junction disagree at one end, which may indicate a read error. The CDR3 region has the DNA TGTGCCAGCGGTTACAGGGACAGGGAGAATTCACCCCTCCACTTT. Protein: CASGYRDRENSPLHF. The V and J genes are TRBV6-5 and TRBJ1-6; 9 positions match TRBD1. The CDR3 runs to 15 residues. Germline V lookup: CDR1 MNHEY, CDR2 SVGAGI.

This rearrangement joins TRBV23-1 to TRBJ1-1; possibly TRBD1 for D (6 bases). TRBV23-1 is annotated as an ORF whose role is uncertain. There are 17 residues in the CDR3. V lost 0 bases, J lost 1 base, and 15 bases lay in between. The CDR3 protein is CASSQSVMGAKNTEAFF. DNA of the CDR3: TGCGCCAGCAGTCAATCTGTTATGGGGGCGAAGAACACTGAAGCTTTCTTT.

The V gene is TRBV30, the J gene TRBJ2-1, with 10 positions matching TRBD1. Germline values: CDR1 GTSNPN, CDR2 SVGIG (reference sequence). The V segment lost 2 bases and the J segment 10 bases; nucleotides outside the gene matches: 8. CDR3 length equals 14 residues. CDR3 nucleotide sequence: TGTGCCTGGAGTCACTACGGGACAGGGGACGAGCAGTTCTTC. It specifies CAWSHYGTGDEQFF.

V and J are TRBV2 and TRBJ2-5, with a tentative D call TRBD1 (5 bases). The CDR3 is 14 residues long. V lost 7 bases to trimming and J lost 3 bases, with 15 bases between them. The germline V gene encodes CDR1 SNHLY and CDR2 FYNNEI. CDR3 sequence reads: CASIGDNLKETQYF. CDR3 DNA: TGTGCCAGCATAGGGGATAACTTAAAAGAGACCCAGTACTTC.

This chain uses TRBV5-8 with TRBJ2-6; D ambiguous. CDR3 length: 13 amino acids. The germline gives CDR1 SGHTS, CDR2 YDEGEE. Trimming took off 7 bases at V and 3 bases at J, with 8 bases between the two ends. The CDR3 is CASRHGGANVLTF. DNA of the CDR3: TGTGCCAGCCGACATGGTGGGGCCAACGTCCTGACTTTC.

The chain combines TRBV5-4 with TRBJ1-4; maybe TRBD1 (6 bases). CDR1 SGHNT and CDR2 YYREEE come from the germline V gene (reference sequence). V dropped 0 bases and J dropped 0 bases, with 9 bases sitting between them. The length of the CDR3 is 16 residues. Here the CDR3 reads CASSLGAGATNEKLFF. The CDR3 coding sequence is TGTGCCAGCAGCTTGGGGGCAGGGGCAACTAATGAAAAACTGTTTTTT. The full variable domain, rest sourced from reference TRBV5-4 and TRBJ1-4, is ETGVTQSPTHLIKTRGQQVTLRCSSQSGHNTVSWYQQALGQGPQFIFQYYREEENGRGNFPPRFSGLQFPNYSSELNVNALELDDSALYLCASSLGAGATNEKLFFGSGTQLSVL.

The chain uses TRBV27 and TRBJ2-7; perhaps TRBD1 as D (6 bases). CDR3 length equals 14 residues. V lost 4 bases, J lost 4 bases, and 14 bases lay in between. Germline loops: CDR1 MNHEY, CDR2 SMNVEV (reference sequence). CDR3 sequence (DNA): TGTGCCAGCAGTTACCGGGACAAATTGTACGAGCAGTACTTC. It specifies CASSYRDKLYEQYF.